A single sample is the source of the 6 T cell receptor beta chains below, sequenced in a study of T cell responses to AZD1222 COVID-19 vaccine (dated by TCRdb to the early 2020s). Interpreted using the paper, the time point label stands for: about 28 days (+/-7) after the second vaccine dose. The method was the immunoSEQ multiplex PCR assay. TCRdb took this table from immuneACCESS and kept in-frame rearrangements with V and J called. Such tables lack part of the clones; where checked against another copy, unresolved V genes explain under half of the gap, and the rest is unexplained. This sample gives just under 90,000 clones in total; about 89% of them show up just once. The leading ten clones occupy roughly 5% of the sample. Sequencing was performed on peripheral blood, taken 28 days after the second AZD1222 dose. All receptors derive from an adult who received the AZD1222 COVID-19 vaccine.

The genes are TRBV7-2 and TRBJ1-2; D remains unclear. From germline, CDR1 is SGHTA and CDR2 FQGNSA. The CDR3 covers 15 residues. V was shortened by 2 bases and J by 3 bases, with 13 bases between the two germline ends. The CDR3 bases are TGTGCCAGCAGCTTAAGTTTACGACACTACTATGGCTACACCTTC. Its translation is CASSLSLRHYYGYTF.

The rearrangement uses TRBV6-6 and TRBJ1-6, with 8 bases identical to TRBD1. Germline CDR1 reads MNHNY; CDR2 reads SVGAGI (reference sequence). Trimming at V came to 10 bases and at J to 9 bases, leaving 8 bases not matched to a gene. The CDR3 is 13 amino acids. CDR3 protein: CATGQGAPSPLHF. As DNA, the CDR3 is TGTGCCACCGGCCAGGGGGCGCCTTCACCCCTCCACTTT.

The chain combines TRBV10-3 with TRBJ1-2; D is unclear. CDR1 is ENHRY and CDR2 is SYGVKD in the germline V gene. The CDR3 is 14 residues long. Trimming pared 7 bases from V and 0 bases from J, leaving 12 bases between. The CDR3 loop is CAIMSGDANYGYTF. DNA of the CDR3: TGTGCCATCATGTCGGGAGACGCTAACTATGGCTACACCTTC.

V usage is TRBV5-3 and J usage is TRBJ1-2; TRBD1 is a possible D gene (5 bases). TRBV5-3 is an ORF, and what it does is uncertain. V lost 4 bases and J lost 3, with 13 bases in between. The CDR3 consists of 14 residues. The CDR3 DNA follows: TGTGCCAGAAGCCCCACCGGGGCGCACTATGGCTACACCTTC. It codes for CARSPTGAHYGYTF.

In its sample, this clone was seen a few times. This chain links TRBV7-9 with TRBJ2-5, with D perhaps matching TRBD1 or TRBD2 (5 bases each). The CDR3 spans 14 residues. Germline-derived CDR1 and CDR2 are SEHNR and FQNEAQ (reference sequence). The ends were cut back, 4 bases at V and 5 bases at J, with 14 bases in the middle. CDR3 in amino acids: CASSSSGRTETQYF. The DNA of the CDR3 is TGTGCCAGCAGCTCCTCGGGGCGCACGGAGACCCAGTACTTC.

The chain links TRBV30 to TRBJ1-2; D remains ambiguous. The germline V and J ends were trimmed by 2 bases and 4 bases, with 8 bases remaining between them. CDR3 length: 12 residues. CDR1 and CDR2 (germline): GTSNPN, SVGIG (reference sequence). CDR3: CAWSSGGYGYTF. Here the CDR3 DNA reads TGTGCCTGGAGTTCAGGTGGCTATGGCTACACCTTC.